The 20 T cell receptor beta chains in this list originate from one sample, sequenced in a study of blood T cell repertoires in COVID-19. The repertoire was sequenced with immunoSEQ multiplex PCR; TCRdb's copy has only in-frame clones and lacks some. Found here are 150,000 to 200,000 clones, about four fifths of them singletons; the top ten hold approximately 12%. The sequenced sample consisted of peripheral blood. The receptors derive from a woman aged 80 or over with COVID-19, enrolled during active disease.

The chain combines TRBV2 with TRBJ2-3, with 11 bases identical to TRBD2. Germline CDR1 is SNHLY and CDR2 is FYNNEI. The CDR3 extends over 14 amino acids. Trimming removed 5 bases from V and 8 bases from J; junction bases left unmatched: 6. The CDR3 DNA reads as TGTGCCAGCAGTCCGGGACTAGCGGTCTCTACGCAGTATTTT. As protein: CASSPGLAVSTQYF.

The genes are TRBV28 and TRBJ2-3; 7 nucleotides align to TRBD1. CDR1 is MDHEN, CDR2 SYDVKM, per germline. Trimming removed 1 base from V and 6 bases from J; junction bases left unmatched: 4. The CDR3 has 14 amino acids. The CDR3 nucleotides read TGTGCCAGCAGTTTATTATTACAGGGGGATACGCAGTATTTT. Its protein product is CASSLLLQGDTQYF. Using reference TRBV28 and TRBJ2-3 for the parts outside the CDR3, the full variable domain is DVKVTQSSRYLVKRTGEKVFLECVQDMDHENMFWYRQDPGLGLRLIYFSYDVKMKEKGDIPEGYSVSREKKERFSLILESASTNQTSMYLCASSLLLQGDTQYFGPGTRLTVL.

This clone was seen a single time. The V call is TRBV28, the J call TRBJ1-2; D perhaps matches TRBD1 (5 bases). The germline CDR1 and CDR2 sequences are MDHEN and SYDVKM. V dropped 2 bases and J dropped 3 bases, with 7 bases sitting between them. This CDR3 is built from 13 residues. CDR3 nucleotides: TGTGCCAGCAGTTTACCGGGGGACTATGGCTACACCTTC. Translation gives CASSLPGDYGYTF.

The chain carries TRBV10-3 and TRBJ2-1, with 8 bases lining up with TRBD1. This CDR3 has 14 residues. The V gene end was trimmed by 6 bases and the J gene end by 5 bases; junction bases not matched to a gene: 6. Germline loops: CDR1 ENHRY, CDR2 SYGVKD. The CDR3 sequence is CAIRTGEFHNEQFF. CDR3 in DNA: TGTGCCATCAGGACAGGGGAGTTTCACAATGAGCAGTTCTTC.

This clone was counted once. The V gene is TRBV28, the J gene TRBJ1-1; 10 bases are shared with TRBD1. Germline trimming cut 3 bases from V and 1 base from J; bases unmatched to any gene: 11. There are 18 residues in the CDR3. Germline CDR1 MDHEN, CDR2 SYDVKM. This CDR3 reads CASSFPDRGRLENTEAFF. CDR3 in DNA: TGTGCCAGCAGTTTCCCTGACAGGGGGCGCCTGGAGAACACTGAAGCTTTCTTT. Full variable domain (remainder filled in from reference TRBV28 and TRBJ1-1): DVKVTQSSRYLVKRTGEKVFLECVQDMDHENMFWYRQDPGLGLRLIYFSYDVKMKEKGDIPEGYSVSREKKERFSLILESASTNQTSMYLCASSFPDRGRLENTEAFFGQGTRLTVV.

This chain links TRBV6-5 with TRBJ2-3, with 9 bases identical to TRBD1. CDR1 is MNHEY and CDR2 is SVGAGI in the germline V gene. The V and J ends lost 2 bases and 6 bases, in that order; junction bases with no gene match: 9. The CDR3 is made up of 16 amino acids. Here the CDR3 DNA reads TGTGCCAGCAGTTACGGATCACAGGGGGCGTTGGATACGCAGTATTTT. Residues: CASSYGSQGALDTQYF.

This chain connects TRBV7-3 to TRBJ1-1; D is possibly TRBD1 (6 bases). The CDR3 is 18 residues long. V was pared by 2 bases and J by 5 bases, with 24 bases between. Germline assignment: CDR1 SGHTA and CDR2 FQGTGA. The CDR3 DNA reads TGTGCCAGCAGCTTATACCCCCCTCCGGGGGGCCGGGATACTGAAGCTTTCTTT. Its protein product is CASSLYPPPGGRDTEAFF.

Details on this clone: Sequence at one end of the junction differs from germline and may be a read error. This sequence joins TRBV28 and TRBJ1-5; a possible D gene is TRBD1 (5 bases). The length of the CDR3 is 15 residues. The germline V gene has CDR1 MDHEN and CDR2 SYDVKM. CDR3 residues: CTSGGSGDGNQPQHF. As DNA, the CDR3 is TGTACCAGTGGGGGGTCTGGAGACGGCAATCAGCCCCAGCATTTT. Full variable domain (missing parts from reference TRBV28 and TRBJ1-5): DVKVTQSSRYLVKRTGEKVFLECVQDMDHENMFWYRQDPGLGLRLIYFSYDVKMKEKGDIPEGYSVSREKKERFSLILESASTNQTSMYLCTSGGSGDGNQPQHFGDGTRLSIL.

The rearrangement joins TRBV19 to TRBJ2-7; 7 bases align to TRBD2. The CDR3 runs to 17 residues. The trim removed 1 base at V and 3 bases at J, leaving 12 bases unmatched. CDR1 and CDR2 (germline): LNHDA, SQIVND (reference sequence). The CDR3 DNA follows: TGTGCCAGTAGTATAGGGATTCGGGGGGAGCGAAGCTACGAGCAGTACTTC. Translation: CASSIGIRGERSYEQYF.

The rearrangement joins TRBV15 to TRBJ2-5; 9 positions agree with TRBD2. The junction had 7 bases not matched to a gene; V was cut back by 1 base and J by 1 base. Germline CDR1 reads LNHNV; CDR2 reads YYDKDF (reference sequence). The CDR3 consists of 17 residues. CDR3 in amino acids: CATSRGSLAGGQETQYF. The CDR3 region has the DNA TGTGCCACCAGCAGAGGCTCACTAGCGGGTGGCCAAGAGACCCAGTACTTC.

The J gene is TRBJ2-7, the V gene TRBV7-8; D unresolved. Germline V CDR1 and CDR2: SGHVS, FQNEAQ. This CDR3 is built from 20 residues. Trimming removed 5 bases from V and 2 bases from J, with 31 bases in between. Here the CDR3 reads CASSRRLLSRLARSPYEQYF. CDR3 DNA sequence: TGTGCCAGCAGCCGCCGTCTTCTAAGCCGACTGGCCCGGTCCCCCTACGAGCAGTACTTC.

The rearrangement links TRBV18 to TRBJ1-5; 8 bases match TRBD1. This CDR3 region has 16 residues. V was clipped by 3 bases and J by 5 bases; unmatched bases: 9. Looked up from germline, CDR1 is KGHSH and CDR2 is LQKENI. CDR3 protein: CASSPLGQGGDQPQHF. Written as DNA, the CDR3 is TGTGCCAGCTCACCCCTAGGACAGGGAGGTGATCAGCCCCAGCATTTT.

The chain has TRBV7-8 and TRBJ2-2; TRBD2 agrees at 13 bases. V lost 5 bases to trimming and J lost 0 bases; unmatched junction nucleotides: 12. Germline CDR1 and CDR2: SGHVS and FQNEAQ. CDR3 size: 20 residues. The CDR3 is CASSHLPTSGGASNTGELFF. CDR3 nucleotides: TGTGCCAGCAGCCACCTCCCCACTAGCGGGGGGGCCTCGAACACCGGGGAGCTGTTTTTT.

A word on this clone: Different DNA sequences within this sample yield the same CDR3. The chain is built from TRBV28 and TRBJ2-7; the match to TRBD1 covers 9 bases. CDR3 size: 14 residues. From germline, CDR1 is MDHEN and CDR2 SYDVKM. V gave up 5 bases and J gave up 2 bases; unmatched junction bases: 4. The CDR3 region is CASSLTGGTYEQYF. The CDR3 nucleotides read TGTGCCAGCAGTCTGACAGGGGGGACCTACGAGCAGTACTTC.

The V gene is TRBV7-9, the J gene TRBJ2-7; possibly TRBD2 for D (6 bases). Trimming removed 2 bases at V and 2 bases at J, with 10 bases between. Germline-derived CDR1 and CDR2 are SEHNR and FQNEAQ (reference sequence). There are 14 residues in the CDR3. CDR3 amino acids: CASSLPREAYEQYF. Here the CDR3 DNA reads TGTGCCAGCAGCTTACCCAGGGAGGCCTACGAGCAGTACTTC.

CDR3 nucleotides: TGTGCCAGCAGCTTAGGAAGGCTAGCGGGAGGTACCCCTAGGGAGCAGTACTTC. Amino acids: CASSLGRLAGGTPREQYF. The chain couples TRBV7-8 to TRBJ2-7; 11 bases are shared with TRBD2. The CDR3 runs to 18 residues. V trimming: 1 base; J trimming: 7 bases; junction bases outside the gene matches: 15. Germline V CDR1 and CDR2: SGHVS, FQNEAQ.

This clone was counted a single time. The chain has TRBV20-1 and TRBJ2-5; TRBD1 is a possible D gene (5 bases). V was trimmed by 5 bases and J by 3 bases, leaving 7 bases between them. The CDR3 covers 11 residues. CDR1 is DFQATT and CDR2 is SNEGSKA in the germline V gene (reference sequence). The DNA for the CDR3 is TGCAGTGCTCAGGACAAAGAGACCCAGTACTTC. As protein: CSAQDKETQYF.

Concerning this clone itself: The junction differs from germline at one of its ends, possibly a read error. The chain joins TRBV15 to TRBJ1-2; D possibly corresponds to TRBD1 (6 bases). Germline CDR1 LNHNV, CDR2 YYDKDF (reference sequence). The CDR3 spans 12 residues. The CDR3 region is CATSRAGETRAF. CDR3 bases: TGTGCCACCAGCAGAGCAGGGGAGACTCGCGCCTTC.

The genes are TRBV5-1 and TRBJ2-2, with TRBD1 identical over 12 bases. The junction had 5 bases not matched to a gene; V was cut back by 4 bases and J by 4 bases. Germline V lookup: CDR1 SGHRS, CDR2 YFSETQ. The CDR3 totals 16 residues. The DNA of the CDR3 is TGCGCCAGCAGCGAGGGACAGGGGGCTGGCACCGGGGAGCTGTTTTTT. Translated: CASSEGQGAGTGELFF.

This chain links TRBV29-1 with TRBJ2-3; D perhaps matches TRBD2 (5 bases). This CDR3 comprises 14 residues. Germline CDR1 and CDR2: SQVTM and ANQGSEA. V shed 3 bases and J shed 0 bases, with 10 bases lying between them. The CDR3 region is CSVDGGLSTDTQYF. Written as DNA, the CDR3 is TGCAGCGTTGACGGCGGGTTAAGCACAGATACGCAGTATTTT.